The 11 T cell receptor beta chains below all came from one sample that was sequenced in a study of blood T cell repertoires in COVID-19. Libraries were prepared by immunoSEQ multiplex PCR; TCRdb keeps only in-frame clonotypes and omits some of them. The data show about 360,000 clones, approximately 86% seen once. Specimen: PBMCs or T cells enriched from blood (not recorded which). The origin of the receptors is a woman between 40 and 55 years old with acute COVID-19.

The chain links TRBV3-1 (or the pseudogene TRBV3-2) to TRBJ2-7, with D perhaps matching TRBD1 (6 bases). The CDR3 extends over 16 amino acids. Trimming took 1 base from V and 4 from J, leaving 17 bases between them. Germline V lookup: CDR1 LGHDT, CDR2 YNNKEL (reference sequence). CDR3 in amino acids: CASSQGVRTETYEQYF. The CDR3 DNA sequence: TGTGCCAGCAGCCAAGGAGTCCGGACAGAAACATACGAGCAGTACTTC.

J is TRBJ1-1 and V is TRBV3-1 (or the pseudogene TRBV3-2); D possibly corresponds to TRBD1 (5 bases). Germline CDR1 is LGHDT and CDR2 is YNNKEL (reference sequence). The CDR3 has 11 amino acids. Trimming pared 6 bases from V and 10 bases from J, leaving 12 bases between. The CDR3 DNA reads TGTGCCAGCAGGGGACTCCGGGGAGCTTTCTTT. It translates to CASRGLRGAFF.

CDR3 residues: CAWLRLAATDTQYF. CDR3 coding DNA: TGTGCCTGGCTTCGACTAGCGGCGACAGATACGCAGTATTTT. The chain has TRBV30 and TRBJ2-3; 9 nucleotides match TRBD2. This CDR3 is 14 amino acids long. J was trimmed by 3 bases and V by 5 bases; bases with no gene match: 6. Germline CDR1 and CDR2: GTSNPN and SVGIG (reference sequence).

The gene calls are TRBV5-6 and TRBJ1-6; 9 bases are shared with TRBD1. CDR3 size: 17 residues. The V segment lost 2 bases and the J segment 10 bases; nucleotides outside the gene matches: 13. Germline V gene sequence: CDR1 SGHDT, CDR2 YYEEEE. CDR3 protein: CASSFSPGQGFRSPLHF. The CDR3 DNA is TGTGCCAGCAGCTTTTCACCGGGACAGGGTTTTAGATCACCCCTCCACTTT.

This clone was counted once. The rearrangement uses TRBV29-1 and TRBJ1-2; possible D gene TRBD1, 5 bases. Between the trimmed V and J ends, which lost 3 bases and 0 bases, there was a span of 8 bases. CDR1 SQVTM and CDR2 ANQGSEA come from the germline V gene. This CDR3 contains 13 residues. DNA for the CDR3: TGCAGCGTTGATTTGGACACTAACTATGGCTACACCTTC. Its protein is CSVDLDTNYGYTF.

The J gene is TRBJ2-7, the V gene TRBV5-1, with 10 bases matching TRBD1. Germline CDR1 SGHRS, CDR2 YFSETQ. The CDR3 covers 16 residues. Unmatched junction bases numbered 10, after V lost 5 bases and J lost 2 bases. The CDR3 sequence is CASRLFSGTGAYEQYF. For the CDR3, the DNA is TGCGCCAGCAGATTATTTTCCGGGACAGGGGCCTACGAGCAGTACTTC. Based on the CDR3 plus reference TRBV5-1 and TRBJ2-7, the full variable domain is KAGVTQTPRYLIKTRGQQVTLSCSPISGHRSVSWYQQTPGQGLQFLFEYFSETQRNKGNFPGRFSGRQFSNSRSEMNVSTLELGDSALYLCASRLFSGTGAYEQYFGPGTRLTVT.

DNA of the CDR3: TGTGCCACCAGCAGCACCGATCAGGGGGCCAAAAACATTCAGTACTTC. Its translation is CATSSTDQGAKNIQYF. The chain combines TRBV15 with TRBJ2-4; D is possibly TRBD1 (6 bases). Germline V gene lookup returns CDR1 LNHNV and CDR2 YYDKDF (reference sequence). Trimming stripped 3 bases from V and 1 base from J, with 13 bases between. This CDR3 is built from 16 residues.

The chain is built from TRBV6-5 and TRBJ2-7; 12 bases match TRBD1. The CDR3 is 15 amino acids. The J segment lost 4 bases and the V segment lost 7 bases, leaving 8 bases of the junction unmatched. Germline values: CDR1 MNHEY, CDR2 SVGAGI. The CDR3 sequence is CASKPGQGAFYEQYF. The CDR3, as DNA: TGTGCCAGCAAACCGGGACAGGGGGCTTTTTACGAGCAGTACTTC.

V and J are TRBV19 and TRBJ2-7; 7 bases align to TRBD1. The CDR3 totals 13 residues. After removal of 5 bases from V and 2 bases from J, the junction contained 3 bases not matched to a gene. Looked up from germline, CDR1 is LNHDA and CDR2 is SQIVND (reference sequence). For the CDR3, the DNA is TGTGCCAGTAGTGTTACAGGGGCCTACGAGCAGTACTTC. Residues: CASSVTGAYEQYF.

The chain links TRBV18 to TRBJ2-1, with D perhaps TRBD2 (5 bases). CDR3 length: 15 residues. The V and J ends lost 6 bases and 2 bases respectively, with 14 bases between them. From germline, CDR1 is KGHSH and CDR2 LQKENI. The CDR3 DNA follows: TGTGCCAGCTCCCCGAGGGCGGGCCCCTACAATGAGCAGTTCTTC. Translating it yields CASSPRAGPYNEQFF.

The chain carries TRBV2 and TRBJ1-1; possibly TRBD1 for D (6 bases). Germline lookup yields CDR1 SNHLY and CDR2 FYNNEI. Trimming left V 3 bases short and J 3 bases short, with 14 bases between. The CDR3 contains 15 residues. CDR3 sequence reads: CASSELQGDYTEAFF. The DNA for the CDR3 is TGTGCCAGCAGTGAGTTACAGGGCGATTACACTGAAGCTTTCTTT.